This T cell receptor (beta chain) was sequenced during a study of identical twins. Findings and caveats of the study: The same donors were not followed; conclusions instead depended on cross-sectional statistical analysis.

Template switching created a universal primer site, and the cDNA included unique molecular identifiers. TCRdb processed the 5' RACE reads anew with MiXCR; each CDR3 protein has one entry. Of some 97,000 distinct CDR3 sequences listed, 5.9% are singletons. With regard to this clonotype: Its antigen remains unidentified.

The clonotype comes from a woman between 45 and 65 years old in good health. Specimen: memory T cells sorted from blood.

The CDR3 loop reads CASRLSNTGELFF. Here the CDR3 DNA reads TGTGCCAGTAGACTTTCGAACACCGGGGAGCTGTTTTTT. The chain uses TRBV19 and TRBJ2-2; D not resolved. V was clipped by 6 bases and J by 0 bases, with 5 bases between them. Looked up from germline, CDR1 is LNHDA and CDR2 is SQIVND (reference sequence). The CDR3 has 13 amino acids.